These 30 T cell receptor beta chains came from one sample sequenced in a study of T cell changes during pregnancy in multiple sclerosis. The repertoire was sequenced with immunoSEQ multiplex PCR; TCRdb's copy has only in-frame clones and lacks some. Of around 130,000 clones detected, 96% appear once; the ten largest clones hold 0.44%. The source was peripheral blood, collected after pregnancy. The receptors stem from a female donor with multiple sclerosis, enrolled in a pregnancy study.

The chain combines TRBV5-1 with TRBJ2-7, with 7 bases aligning to TRBD1. CDR1 and CDR2 from the germline V gene are SGHRS and YFSETQ. The CDR3 has 15 residues. V lost 0 bases and J lost 2; bases outside the gene matches: 5. CDR3 DNA: TGCGCCAGCAGCTTGGGGACAGGTCAGACCTACGAGCAGTACTTC. This gives the protein CASSLGTGQTYEQYF.

With respect to this clone: A read error may produce the germline difference seen at one junction end. This sequence joins TRBV6-6 and TRBJ2-7, with 7 bases identical to TRBD2. CDR1 and CDR2 (germline): MNHNY, SVGAGI (reference sequence). The length of the CDR3 is 15 residues. The CDR3 is CASSYEAGKSSEQYF. CDR3 sequence (DNA): TGTGCCAGCAGTTACGAAGCGGGAAAGTCCTCCGAGCAGTACTTC.

V is TRBV6-6 and J is TRBJ1-5; maybe TRBD1 (6 bases). The CDR3 is 16 residues long. Trimming removed 5 bases at V and 1 base at J, with 15 bases between. Germline-derived CDR1 and CDR2 are MNHNY and SVGAGI (reference sequence). The CDR3 spells CASSNPRQGSNQPQHF. As DNA, the CDR3 is TGTGCCAGCAGTAACCCGCGCCAGGGGAGCAATCAGCCCCAGCATTTT.

CDR3 in DNA: TGCGCCAGCAGCCAGATCCGGGACAGGGTGGATACGCAGTATTTT. Protein product: CASSQIRDRVDTQYF. V is TRBV4-1 and J is TRBJ2-3; 9 nucleotides agree with TRBD1. CDR1 MGHRA and CDR2 YSYEKL come from the germline V gene. CDR3 length equals 15 residues. The ends lost 3 bases at V and 6 bases at J; junction bases unmatched: 7.

The J gene is TRBJ1-2, the V gene TRBV25-1; the match to TRBD1 covers 10 bases. The J segment lost 8 bases and the V segment lost 5 bases, leaving 11 bases of the junction unmatched. This CDR3 spans 15 amino acids. Germline loops: CDR1 MGHDK, CDR2 SYGVNS. CDR3 DNA sequence: TGTGCCAGCAGTCCTTCCGGGACAGGGGCGGGCGGCTACACCTTC. This gives the protein CASSPSGTGAGGYTF.

The V and J genes are TRBV18 and TRBJ2-1, with 11 bases fitting TRBD2. Germline trimming cut 3 bases from V and 6 bases from J; bases unmatched to any gene: 4. Germline values: CDR1 KGHSH, CDR2 LQKENI. CDR3 size: 15 residues. CDR3 coding DNA: TGTGCCAGCTCACCCTCTAGCGGGAGGAGCAATGAGCAGTTCTTC. Amino acid sequence: CASSPSSGRSNEQFF. The full variable domain, rest sourced from reference TRBV18 and TRBJ2-1, is NAGVMQNPRHLVRRRGQEARLRCSPMKGHSHVYWYRQLPEEGLKFMVYLQKENIIDESGMPKERFSAEFPKEGPSILRIQQVVRGDSAAYFCASSPSSGRSNEQFFGPGTRLTVL.

The CDR3 DNA follows: TGTGCCAGCAGCTTAGTTGGGGGGGCTGGCAATGAGCAGTTCTTC. The encoded protein is CASSLVGGAGNEQFF. J is TRBJ2-1 and V is TRBV7-6; the D gene is possibly TRBD2 (7 bases). Trimming stripped 1 base from V and 6 bases from J, with 13 bases between. The CDR3 consists of 15 residues. CDR1 is SGHVS and CDR2 is FNYEAQ in the germline V gene.

V is TRBV4-1 and J is TRBJ1-2; D unclear. The CDR3 runs to 11 residues. Germline values: CDR1 MGHRA, CDR2 YSYEKL. Trimming took off 3 bases at V and 13 bases at J, with 12 bases between the two ends. CDR3 nucleotides: TGCGCCAGCAGCCAGCCGGGTTCCTTCACCTTC. Amino acids: CASSQPGSFTF.

In DNA form, the CDR3 reads TGCGCCAGCAGACTCGCGACAGGATCTGGAAACACCATATATTTT. It encodes CASRLATGSGNTIYF. The V and J genes are TRBV5-1 and TRBJ1-3; possible D gene TRBD1, 6 bases. The V end lost 5 bases, the J end lost 1 base, and 13 bases lay between the germline ends. This CDR3 is 15 amino acids long. CDR1 SGHRS and CDR2 YFSETQ come from the germline V gene.

The V call is TRBV29-1, the J call TRBJ2-1; D not certain. Trimming cost V 4 bases and J 0 bases, with 7 bases left between them. This CDR3 has 13 residues. Germline V lookup: CDR1 SQVTM, CDR2 ANQGSEA. Here the CDR3 reads CSVASSSYNEQFF. As DNA, the CDR3 is TGCAGCGTTGCGTCGAGCTCCTACAATGAGCAGTTCTTC.

V and J are TRBV4-1 and TRBJ2-7; TRBD2 might be the D (6 bases). CDR1 is MGHRA and CDR2 is YSYEKL in the germline V gene. V was clipped by 0 bases and J by 3 bases, with 12 bases between them. This CDR3 is built from 15 residues. The CDR3 DNA reads TGCGCCAGCAGCCAAGACAGGGACTCCATCTACGAGCAGTACTTC. This translates into CASSQDRDSIYEQYF.

This chain links TRBV6-1 with TRBJ1-1, with D unresolved. The ends were cut back, 4 bases at V and 0 bases at J, with 9 bases in the middle. The CDR3 is 14 amino acids. Germline V CDR1 and CDR2: MNHNS, SASEGT. This CDR3 is CASSVKTLNTEAFF. The CDR3 DNA sequence: TGTGCCAGCAGTGTAAAGACTTTGAACACTGAAGCTTTCTTT.

The rearrangement links TRBV29-1 to TRBJ2-5; 8 positions agree with TRBD2. Germline V gene lookup returns CDR1 SQVTM and CDR2 ANQGSEA. CDR3 length equals 13 residues. After removal of 4 bases from V and 5 bases from J, the junction contained 6 bases not matched to a gene. The CDR3 DNA is TGCAGCGTTGCCGGGACTAGGGGTGAGACCCAGTACTTC. It specifies CSVAGTRGETQYF. The whole variable domain, filled in from reference TRBV29-1 and TRBJ2-5, reads SAVISQKPSRDICQRGTSLTIQCQVDSQVTMMFWYRQQPGQSLTLIATANQGSEATYESGFVIDKFPISRPNLTFSTLTVSNMSPEDSSIYLCSVAGTRGETQYFGPGTRLLVL.

For this clone: Distinct nucleotide sequences in the sample also encode this CDR3. J is TRBJ1-1 and V is TRBV5-1; maybe TRBD1 (5 bases). The CDR3 has 15 residues. Germline V gene lookup returns CDR1 SGHRS and CDR2 YFSETQ. The V end lost 0 bases, the J end lost 1 base, and 10 bases lay between the germline ends. In DNA form, the CDR3 reads TGCGCCAGCAGCTTGGTTGGGGGGGGGAACACTGAAGCTTTCTTT. It specifies CASSLVGGGNTEAFF.

The chain has TRBV20-1 and TRBJ2-7, with D unresolved. Germline V gene lookup returns CDR1 DFQATT and CDR2 SNEGSKA (reference sequence). The CDR3 is 11 residues long. Trimming cost V 2 bases and J 4 bases, with 6 bases left between them. The CDR3 protein is CSARLVYEQYF. CDR3 sequence (DNA): TGCAGTGCTAGACTAGTTTACGAGCAGTACTTC.

In regard to this clone: One junction end does not reproduce the germline sequence, and a read error may be involved. The J gene is TRBJ2-1, the V gene TRBV7-7; the D is unclear. The CDR3 is 15 amino acids. Per germline, CDR1 SSHAT and CDR2 FNYEAQ (reference sequence). In nucleotides, the CDR3 is TGTGCTAGCAGCTTCGACATGAGCTCCTACAATGAGCAGTTCTTC. It is translated as CASSFDMSSYNEQFF.

This chain uses TRBV15 with TRBJ1-5; 7 positions agree with TRBD1. The CDR3 has 14 residues. Per germline, CDR1 LNHNV and CDR2 YYDKDF (reference sequence). After removal of 2 bases from V and 5 bases from J, the junction contained 3 bases not matched to a gene. The CDR3 bases are TGTGCCACCAGCAGAAGGACAGGCGATCAGCCCCAGCATTTT. Translated: CATSRRTGDQPQHF.

J is TRBJ1-2 and V is TRBV5-1; tentatively, D is TRBD1 (5 bases). With 4 bases removed from V and 3 bases from J, the gap between germline ends came to 10 bases. The CDR3 loop spans 13 amino acids. The germline V gene encodes CDR1 SGHRS and CDR2 YFSETQ. CDR3 sequence: CASSLQVDYGYTF. Here the CDR3 DNA reads TGCGCCAGCAGCCTACAGGTTGACTATGGCTACACCTTC.

This chain joins TRBV13 and TRBJ2-3, with D possibly matching TRBD2 (6 bases). CDR1 is PRHDT and CDR2 is FYEKMQ in the germline V gene (reference sequence). The CDR3 is 13 amino acids. Trimming shortened V by 9 bases and J by 3 bases, and 13 bases separated the two germline ends. The CDR3 reads CASKRGLTDTQYF. The CDR3 DNA sequence: TGTGCCAGTAAACGGGGGTTGACAGATACGCAGTATTTT.

This sequence joins TRBV27 and TRBJ2-5, with D unresolved. The CDR3 has 13 residues. Germline-derived CDR1 and CDR2 are MNHEY and SMNVEV (reference sequence). V dropped 3 bases and J dropped 5 bases, with 10 bases sitting between them. The CDR3 reads CASSFRYGETQYF. CDR3 sequence (DNA): TGTGCCAGCAGTTTTCGTTACGGGGAGACCCAGTACTTC.

This chain uses TRBV9 with TRBJ1-2; 9 positions agree with TRBD1. The CDR3 is 16 amino acids. The trim removed 1 base at V and 3 bases at J, leaving 7 bases unmatched. Germline V CDR1 and CDR2: SGDLS, YYNGEE. CDR3 amino acids: CASSVKPGQGHYGYTF. CDR3 nucleotides: TGTGCCAGCAGCGTAAAGCCGGGACAGGGCCACTATGGCTACACCTTC.

The V and J genes are TRBV2 and TRBJ2-6, with 7 bases that match TRBD1. CDR1 SNHLY and CDR2 FYNNEI come from the germline V gene. This CDR3 region has 17 residues. The V gene end was trimmed by 5 bases and the J gene end by 0 bases; junction bases not matched to a gene: 7. The chain's CDR3 is CASSPGQTISGANVLTF. The DNA for the CDR3 is TGTGCCAGCAGTCCGGGACAGACGATCTCTGGGGCCAACGTCCTGACTTTC.

The gene calls are TRBV11-2 and TRBJ2-1; the match to TRBD2 covers 7 bases. Germline CDR1 and CDR2: SGHAT and FQNNGV. This CDR3 contains 15 residues. With V trimmed by 5 bases and J by 7 bases, 11 bases remained unmatched. The CDR3 spells CASSDAAGVRNEQFF. In DNA form, the CDR3 reads TGTGCCAGCAGCGACGCGGCGGGAGTGAGGAATGAGCAGTTCTTC.

The chain carries TRBV4-1 and TRBJ2-7; 15 positions agree with TRBD2. The CDR3 has 18 residues. J gave up 2 bases and V 0 bases, and 5 bases lay outside the gene matches. Looked up from germline, CDR1 is MGHRA and CDR2 is YSYEKL. The CDR3 region is CASSQEGLAGGKPYEQYF. In nucleotides, the CDR3 is TGCGCCAGCAGCCAAGAGGGACTAGCGGGAGGAAAACCCTACGAGCAGTACTTC.

This chain connects TRBV5-5 to TRBJ1-1; 9 bases are a match to TRBD1. CDR1 SGHKS and CDR2 YYEKEE come from the germline V gene (reference sequence). There are 16 residues in the CDR3. V was pared by 0 bases and J by 5 bases, with 8 bases of the junction left unmatched. CDR3 bases: TGTGCCAGCAGCTTGGTTCCGGGACAGGGAGTAACTGAAGCTTTCTTT. Translated: CASSLVPGQGVTEAFF.

This chain connects TRBV11-2 to TRBJ2-7, with 7 bases fitting TRBD1. Germline CDR1 and CDR2: SGHAT and FQNNGV. The CDR3 runs 14 residues. With V trimmed by 5 bases and J by 3 bases, 7 bases remained unmatched. The CDR3 region is CASSGSTGNYEQYF. The CDR3 nucleotides read TGTGCCAGCAGCGGGTCGACAGGGAACTACGAGCAGTACTTC.

The chain uses TRBV6-4 and TRBJ1-4, with D unresolved. Trimming took 0 bases from V and 6 from J, leaving 14 bases between them. Germline V CDR1 and CDR2: MRHNA, SNTAGT. The CDR3 extends over 16 amino acids. This chain's CDR3 is CASSDSGTVTDEKLFF. The CDR3 DNA reads as TGTGCCAGCAGTGACTCAGGAACAGTCACAGATGAAAAACTGTTTTTT.

The V call is TRBV19, the J call TRBJ1-1; D uncertain. Germline-derived CDR1 and CDR2 are LNHDA and SQIVND (reference sequence). The CDR3 is 18 amino acids. V lost 2 bases and J lost 3, with 22 bases in between. Written as DNA, the CDR3 is TGTGCCAGTAGTATACTGCGGATGCTGAGGGCGGGAGACACTGAAGCTTTCTTT. Protein: CASSILRMLRAGDTEAFF. Complete variable domain (other parts from reference TRBV19 and TRBJ1-1): DGGITQSPKYLFRKEGQNVTLSCEQNLNHDAMYWYRQDPGQGLRLIYYSQIVNDFQKGDIAEGYSVSREKKESFPLTVTSAQKNPTAFYLCASSILRMLRAGDTEAFFGQGTRLTVV.

The V call is TRBV19, the J call TRBJ2-1, with D perhaps TRBD2 (6 bases). The CDR3 has 13 residues. In germline, CDR1 is LNHDA, CDR2 SQIVND (reference sequence). V lost 5 bases to trimming and J lost 6 bases, with 11 bases between them. The CDR3 here is CASSPDYLNEQFF. CDR3 nucleotides: TGTGCCAGTAGTCCGGACTATCTCAATGAGCAGTTCTTC.

The V and J genes are TRBV6-5 and TRBJ1-2, with TRBD1 identical over 7 bases. Looked up from germline, CDR1 is MNHEY and CDR2 is SVGAGI. The junction had 3 bases not matched to a gene; V was cut back by 6 bases and J by 2 bases. CDR3 length: 13 amino acids. The CDR3, as DNA: TGTGCCAGCAGACCGACAGGGAACTATGGCTACACCTTC. Protein: CASRPTGNYGYTF.